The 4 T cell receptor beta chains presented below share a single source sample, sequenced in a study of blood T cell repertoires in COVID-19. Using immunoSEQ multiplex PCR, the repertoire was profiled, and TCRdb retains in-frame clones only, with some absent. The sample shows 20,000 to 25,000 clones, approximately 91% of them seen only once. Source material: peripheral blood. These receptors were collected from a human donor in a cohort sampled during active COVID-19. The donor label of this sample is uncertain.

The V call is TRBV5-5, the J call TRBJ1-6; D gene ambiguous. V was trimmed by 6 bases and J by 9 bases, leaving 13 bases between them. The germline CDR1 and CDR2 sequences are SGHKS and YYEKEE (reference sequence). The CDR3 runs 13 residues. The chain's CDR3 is CASNREATSPLHF. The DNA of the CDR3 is TGTGCCAGCAACCGGGAGGCCACTTCACCCCTCCACTTT.

The CDR3 region has the DNA TGTGCCAGCAGCTTAGCTTGGCGGGAGGAGACCCAGTACTTC. This gives the protein CASSLAWREETQYF. The V call is TRBV7-8, the J call TRBJ2-5; the match to TRBD2 covers 7 bases. After removal of 0 bases from V and 5 bases from J, the junction contained 3 bases not matched to a gene. The CDR3 is made up of 14 amino acids. Germline values: CDR1 SGHVS, CDR2 FQNEAQ.

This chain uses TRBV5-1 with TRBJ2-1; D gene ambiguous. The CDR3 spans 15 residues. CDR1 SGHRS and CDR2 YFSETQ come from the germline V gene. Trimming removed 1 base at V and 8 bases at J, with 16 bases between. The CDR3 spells CASSLRSLGGDEQFF. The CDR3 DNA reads TGCGCCAGCAGCTTGCGCAGCCTAGGCGGCGATGAGCAGTTCTTC.

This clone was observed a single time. This chain's CDR3 is CASSPDRGGTDTQYF. The CDR3 nucleotides read TGTGCCAGCAGCCCTGACCGGGGGGGGACAGATACGCAGTATTTT. The rearrangement joins TRBV7-2 to TRBJ2-3; 8 bases line up with TRBD2. Trimming took 5 bases from V and 3 from J; bases not matched to a gene: 7. The germline V gene has CDR1 SGHTA and CDR2 FQGNSA. The CDR3 is made up of 15 amino acids.